The 24 T cell receptor beta chains given below trace back to one sample, sequenced in a study of T-cell reconstitution after alpha-beta-depleted transplantation in children. Molecular barcoding with unique molecular identifiers was used for the TCRbeta library. TCRdb called the PCR reads again in MiXCR, with one record for every CDR3 protein. The table records roughly 500,000 distinct CDR3 sequences, approximately 13% of them present only once. The starting material was PBMCs from the stem cell graft donor, obtained from the stem cell graft. The receptors shown here come from a human donor who donated a stem cell graft to a child with combined immunodeficiency.

The chain is built from TRBV7-9 and TRBJ1-5; D ambiguous. In germline, CDR1 is SEHNR, CDR2 FQNEAQ (reference sequence). V was clipped by 5 bases and J by 7 bases, with 12 bases between them. CDR3 length equals 13 residues. DNA for the CDR3: TGTGCCAGCAGCCCCGGTGGGTTACAGCCCCAGCATTTT. Translating it yields CASSPGGLQPQHF.

This clonotype has just a few counts. CDR3 loop: CSVSGSNTEAFF. The CDR3 DNA reads TGCAGCGTTTCGGGTTCAAACACTGAAGCTTTCTTT. The J gene is TRBJ1-1, the V gene TRBV29-1; no reliable D call. CDR1 and CDR2 (germline): SQVTM, ANQGSEA. This CDR3 spans 12 amino acids. Trimming took 5 bases from V and 2 from J, leaving 9 bases between them.

The chain links TRBV2 to TRBJ2-7; 8 bases agree with TRBD1. Losses at the gene ends were 4 bases for V and 4 bases for J; bases not matched to a gene: 9. This CDR3 contains 15 residues. The germline V gene encodes CDR1 SNHLY and CDR2 FYNNEI. The CDR3: CASSGRDRLPYEQYF. In DNA form, the CDR3 reads TGTGCCAGCAGTGGGCGGGACAGGCTACCTTACGAGCAGTACTTC.

This clonotype occurred many times. V gene TRBV20-1 combines with J gene TRBJ1-1, with D unresolved. Deletions cut 0 bases from V and 1 base from J, with 9 bases between. The CDR3 has 14 residues. Germline loops: CDR1 DFQATT, CDR2 SNEGSKA (reference sequence). CDR3 region: CSARDGRRNTEAFF. CDR3 nucleotides: TGCAGTGCTAGAGATGGCAGGAGGAACACTGAAGCTTTCTTT.

There are many counts of this clonotype. This rearrangement joins TRBV7-2 to TRBJ2-5; D unclear. Germline values: CDR1 SGHTA, CDR2 FQGNSA. V lost 5 bases, J lost 5 bases, and 12 bases lay in between. This CDR3 spans 13 amino acids. CDR3 DNA sequence: TGTGCCAGCAGCCCTAATGGTTTGGAGACCCAGTACTTC. It encodes CASSPNGLETQYF.

This clonotype has a count of ten or more. The chain joins TRBV12-3 or TRBV12-4 to TRBJ2-3; 7 nucleotides match TRBD1. The trim removed 8 bases at V and 0 bases at J, leaving 5 bases unmatched. The CDR3 totals 14 residues. CDR3 bases: TGTGCCAGCGCCGGGACAGTTAGCACAGATACGCAGTATTTT. Translation: CASAGTVSTDTQYF.

The V and J genes are TRBV28 and TRBJ2-7; the D is unclear. V dropped 4 bases and J dropped 3 bases, with 13 bases sitting between them. The CDR3 spans 14 residues. Germline lookup yields CDR1 MDHEN and CDR2 SYDVKM. CDR3 nucleotide sequence: TGTGCCAGCAGTTCCAACTGGGGATTCTACGAGCAGTACTTC. This gives the protein CASSSNWGFYEQYF.

V gene TRBV6-6 combines with J gene TRBJ1-1; the D is unclear. The length of the CDR3 is 13 residues. With 2 bases removed from V and 3 bases from J, the gap between germline ends came to 7 bases. Germline values: CDR1 MNHNY, CDR2 SVGAGI (reference sequence). The CDR3 nucleotides read TGTGCCAGCAGTTACAGGGAAGACACTGAAGCTTTCTTT. Its protein is CASSYREDTEAFF.

The chain recombines TRBV30 with TRBJ2-1, with D uncertain. V was clipped by 3 bases and J by 5 bases, with 11 bases between them. Looked up from germline, CDR1 is GTSNPN and CDR2 is SVGIG (reference sequence). There are 13 residues in the CDR3. The CDR3 is CAWRLGANNEQFF. CDR3 in DNA: TGTGCCTGGAGGCTGGGCGCGAACAATGAGCAGTTCTTC.

This rearrangement joins TRBV19 to TRBJ2-1, with 9 bases identical to TRBD2. Germline V CDR1 and CDR2: LNHDA, SQIVND (reference sequence). The CDR3 is 17 residues long. V lost 8 bases, J lost 0 bases, and 11 bases stayed unmatched. Written as DNA, the CDR3 is TGTGCCAGTGGGAGGGCTAGCGGGAAGGACTCCTACAATGAGCAGTTCTTC. This gives the protein CASGRASGKDSYNEQFF.

V gene TRBV7-2 combines with J gene TRBJ2-3; 8 bases match TRBD2. Losses at the gene ends were 5 bases for V and 4 bases for J; bases not matched to a gene: 5. CDR1 and CDR2 from the germline V gene are SGHTA and FQGNSA. The length of the CDR3 is 14 residues. The CDR3 loop is CASSQPGRADTQYF. The CDR3 nucleotides are TGTGCCAGCAGCCAGCCCGGGAGGGCAGATACGCAGTATTTT.

The gene calls are TRBV24-1 and TRBJ1-1; D not certain. V lost 2 bases, J lost 4 bases, and 10 bases lay in between. Per germline, CDR1 KGHDR and CDR2 SFDVKD. This CDR3 spans 14 amino acids. The CDR3 DNA reads TGTGCCACCAGTGATTCGGGAGGTGGCACTGAAGCTTTCTTT. Translated, it gives CATSDSGGGTEAFF.

This clonotype was detected only a few times. This chain uses TRBV7-2 with TRBJ1-2, with D uncertain. Germline V lookup: CDR1 SGHTA, CDR2 FQGNSA. The V end was cut by 5 bases, the J end by 0 bases, with 10 bases between. The CDR3 has 14 amino acids. In DNA, the CDR3 is TGTGCCAGCAGCCAGACACCATCTAACTATGGCTACACCTTC. This codes for CASSQTPSNYGYTF.

The J gene is TRBJ2-6, the V gene TRBV27; no clear D gene. The CDR3 is 14 residues long. CDR1 and CDR2 from the germline V gene are MNHEY and SMNVEV (reference sequence). V dropped 5 bases and J dropped 0 bases, with 5 bases sitting between them. The CDR3 loop reads CASSAYSGANVLTF. CDR3 coding DNA: TGTGCCAGCAGTGCTTACTCTGGGGCCAACGTCCTGACTTTC.

Many counts were recorded for this clonotype. Written as DNA, the CDR3 is TGTGCCAGCAGTTACTCGATGGCGGGAGGGAGGGAGACCCAGTACTTC. Translation: CASSYSMAGGRETQYF. The chain uses TRBV6-5 and TRBJ2-5; 9 bases are shared with TRBD2. Germline values: CDR1 MNHEY, CDR2 SVGAGI. The CDR3 contains 16 residues. V was clipped by 0 bases and J by 5 bases; unmatched bases: 7.

The chain has TRBV12-3 or TRBV12-4 and TRBJ1-5; 9 bases map to TRBD1. The CDR3 totals 13 residues. V shed 6 bases and J 3 bases; nucleotides not matched to a gene: 0. The CDR3 bases are TGTGCCAGCAGACAGGGGGCCAATCAGCCCCAGCATTTT. Amino acids: CASRQGANQPQHF.

This clonotype was seen ten or more times. The chain is built from TRBV20-1 and TRBJ1-4; D call uncertain. V was clipped by 1 base and J by 4 bases, with 16 bases between them. The CDR3 covers 16 residues. The V gene's germline CDR1 is DFQATT and CDR2 SNEGSKA (reference sequence). CDR3 DNA sequence: TGCAGTGCTAGAGTTGGAGGTTTAAAGCATAATGAAAAACTGTTTTTT. Translated: CSARVGGLKHNEKLFF.

This rearrangement joins TRBV5-6 to TRBJ2-7; 7 bases are a match to TRBD2. Germline assignment: CDR1 SGHDT and CDR2 YYEEEE. With V trimmed by 4 bases and J by 6 bases, 13 bases remained unmatched. This CDR3 has 15 amino acids. This chain's CDR3 is CASSANPGLPSEQYF. Written as DNA, the CDR3 is TGTGCCAGCAGCGCTAATCCGGGACTACCGTCCGAGCAGTACTTC. The whole variable domain, remainder taken from reference TRBV5-6 and TRBJ2-7, is DAGVTQSPTHLIKTRGQQVTLRCSPKSGHDTVSWYQQALGQGPQFIFQYYEEEERQRGNFPDRFSGHQFPNYSSELNVNALLLGDSALYLCASSANPGLPSEQYFGPGTRLTVT.

This clonotype was detected only a few times. The rearrangement joins TRBV29-1 to TRBJ1-5; D is ambiguous. The length of the CDR3 is 13 residues. V lost 4 bases and J lost 3, with 10 bases in between. CDR1 and CDR2 (germline): SQVTM, ANQGSEA. CDR3 in amino acids: CSVALRPNQPQHF. The CDR3 nucleotides are TGCAGCGTTGCTCTAAGACCCAATCAGCCCCAGCATTTT.

This clonotype was detected many times. The chain recombines TRBV7-9 with TRBJ2-5, with D unclear. Trimming took off 5 bases at V and 4 bases at J, with 11 bases between the two ends. The CDR3 spans 13 residues. Germline loops: CDR1 SEHNR, CDR2 FQNEAQ (reference sequence). CDR3 sequence: CASSLGLAETQYF. As DNA, the CDR3 is TGTGCCAGCAGCCTCGGCTTAGCAGAGACCCAGTACTTC.

This clonotype was recorded at least ten times. The rearrangement uses TRBV11-2 and TRBJ2-1, with 7 bases fitting TRBD2. The V segment lost 7 bases and the J segment 3 bases; nucleotides outside the gene matches: 6. This CDR3 is 14 amino acids long. The germline V gene encodes CDR1 SGHAT and CDR2 FQNNGV. The CDR3 here is CASTRAGFYNEQFF. Written as DNA, the CDR3 is TGTGCCAGCACAAGAGCGGGATTCTACAATGAGCAGTTCTTC.

This sequence joins TRBV28 and TRBJ2-7, with TRBD2 as a possible D gene (7 bases). This CDR3 is 15 amino acids long. The V end lost 4 bases, the J end lost 1 base, and 14 bases lay between the germline ends. The germline V gene encodes CDR1 MDHEN and CDR2 SYDVKM. CDR3 DNA sequence: TGTGCCAGCAGTTCTTGGGGGGGCCTATCCTACGAGCAGTACTTC. Its translation is CASSSWGGLSYEQYF.

The V gene is TRBV2, the J gene TRBJ2-7; D ambiguous. V was trimmed by 2 bases and J by 2 bases, leaving 10 bases between them. The CDR3 runs 14 residues. Germline lookup yields CDR1 SNHLY and CDR2 FYNNEI. In DNA form, the CDR3 reads TGTGCCAGCAGTGAAACGTTTCGGACCTACGAGCAGTACTTC. It specifies CASSETFRTYEQYF.

This clonotype turned up a few times. The chain employs TRBV2 and TRBJ2-1; D possibly corresponds to TRBD1 (8 bases). The CDR3 sequence is 14 residues long. The germline V gene has CDR1 SNHLY and CDR2 FYNNEI. V was cut by 7 bases and J by 6 bases, with 16 bases left in between. CDR3 sequence reads: CASTEDREGNEQFF. DNA for the CDR3: TGTGCCAGCACCGAGGACAGGGAGGGCAATGAGCAGTTCTTC.